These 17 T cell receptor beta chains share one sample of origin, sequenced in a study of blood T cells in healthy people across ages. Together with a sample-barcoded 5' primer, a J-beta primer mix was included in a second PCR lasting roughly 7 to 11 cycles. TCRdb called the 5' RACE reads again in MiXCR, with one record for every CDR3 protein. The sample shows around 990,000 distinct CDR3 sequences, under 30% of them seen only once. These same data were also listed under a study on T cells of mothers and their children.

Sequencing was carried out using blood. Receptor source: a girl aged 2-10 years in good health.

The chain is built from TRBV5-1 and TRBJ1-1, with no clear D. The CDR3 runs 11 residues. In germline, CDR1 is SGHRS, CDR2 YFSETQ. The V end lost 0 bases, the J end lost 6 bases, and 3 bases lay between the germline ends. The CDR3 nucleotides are TGCGCCAGCAGCTTGGATGCTGAAGCTTTCTTT. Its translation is CASSLDAEAFF.

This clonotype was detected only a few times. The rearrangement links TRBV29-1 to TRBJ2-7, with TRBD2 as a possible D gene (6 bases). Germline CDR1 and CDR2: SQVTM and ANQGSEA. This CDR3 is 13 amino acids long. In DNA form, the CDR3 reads TGCAGTTCAAAGATGGGGGGATCCTACGAGCAGTACTTC. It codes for CSSKMGGSYEQYF.

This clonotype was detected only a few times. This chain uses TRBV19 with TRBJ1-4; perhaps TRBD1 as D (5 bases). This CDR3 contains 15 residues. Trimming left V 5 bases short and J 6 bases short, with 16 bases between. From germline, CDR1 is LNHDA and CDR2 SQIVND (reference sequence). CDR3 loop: CASSHRLMTDEKLFF. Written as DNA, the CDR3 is TGTGCCAGTAGTCACCGCCTCATGACAGATGAAAAACTGTTTTTT.

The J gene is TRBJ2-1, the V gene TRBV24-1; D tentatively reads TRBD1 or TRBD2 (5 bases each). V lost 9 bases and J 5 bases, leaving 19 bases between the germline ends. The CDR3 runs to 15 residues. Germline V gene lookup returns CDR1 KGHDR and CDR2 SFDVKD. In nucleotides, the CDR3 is TGTGCCACCGGGGGTGCGTGGGGTGAACACAATGAGCAGTTCTTC. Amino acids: CATGGAWGEHNEQFF.

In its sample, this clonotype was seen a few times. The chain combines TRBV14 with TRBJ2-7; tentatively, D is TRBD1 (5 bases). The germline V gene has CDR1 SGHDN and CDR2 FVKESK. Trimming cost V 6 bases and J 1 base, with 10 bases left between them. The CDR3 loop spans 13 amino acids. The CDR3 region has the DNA TGTGCCAGCAGGGACACCGCGTCCTACGAGCAGTACTTC. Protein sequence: CASRDTASYEQYF.

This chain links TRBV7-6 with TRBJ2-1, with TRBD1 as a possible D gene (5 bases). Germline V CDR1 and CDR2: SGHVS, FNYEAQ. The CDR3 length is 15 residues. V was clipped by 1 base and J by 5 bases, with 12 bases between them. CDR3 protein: CASSLDQGVHNEQFF. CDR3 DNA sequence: TGTGCCAGCAGCTTAGATCAGGGTGTCCACAATGAGCAGTTCTTC.

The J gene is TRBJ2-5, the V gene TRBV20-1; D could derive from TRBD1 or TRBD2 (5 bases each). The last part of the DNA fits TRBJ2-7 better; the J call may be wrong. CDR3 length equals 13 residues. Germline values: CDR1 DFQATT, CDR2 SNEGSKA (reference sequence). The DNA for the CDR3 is TGCAGTGCTAGAGAGGGGGTCGGGTACGAGCAGTACTTC. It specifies CSAREGVGYEQYF.

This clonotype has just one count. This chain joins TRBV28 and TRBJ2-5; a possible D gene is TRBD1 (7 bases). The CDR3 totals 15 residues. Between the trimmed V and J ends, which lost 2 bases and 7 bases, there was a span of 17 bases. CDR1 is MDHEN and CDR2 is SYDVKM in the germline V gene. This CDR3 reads CASSLGQAAGVTQYF. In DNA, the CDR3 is TGTGCCAGCAGTTTAGGACAGGCAGCGGGCGTGACCCAGTACTTC.

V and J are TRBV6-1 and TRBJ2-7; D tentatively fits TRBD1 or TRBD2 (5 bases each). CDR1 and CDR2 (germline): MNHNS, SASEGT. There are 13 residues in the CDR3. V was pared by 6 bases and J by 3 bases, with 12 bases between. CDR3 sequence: CASRGPLSYEQYF. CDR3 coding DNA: TGTGCCAGCAGGGGACCTCTTAGCTACGAGCAGTACTTC.

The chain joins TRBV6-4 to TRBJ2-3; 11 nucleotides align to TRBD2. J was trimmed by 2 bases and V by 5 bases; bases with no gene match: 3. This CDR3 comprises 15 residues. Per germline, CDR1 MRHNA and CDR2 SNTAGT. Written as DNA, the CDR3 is TGTGCCAGCAGTATGGGACTAGCGGACACAGATACGCAGTATTTT. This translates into CASSMGLADTDTQYF.

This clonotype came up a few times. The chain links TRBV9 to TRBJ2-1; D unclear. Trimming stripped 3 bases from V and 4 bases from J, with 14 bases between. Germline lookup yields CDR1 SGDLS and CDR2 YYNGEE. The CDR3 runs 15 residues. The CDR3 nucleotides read TGTGCCAGCAGCGCCCAACTACAAGATTACAATGAGCAGTTCTTC. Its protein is CASSAQLQDYNEQFF.

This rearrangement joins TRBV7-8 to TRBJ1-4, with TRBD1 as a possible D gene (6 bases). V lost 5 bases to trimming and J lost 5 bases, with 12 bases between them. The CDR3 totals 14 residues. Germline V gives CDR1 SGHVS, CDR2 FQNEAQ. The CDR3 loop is CASSGEGGNEKLFF. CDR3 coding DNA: TGTGCCAGCAGCGGAGAGGGGGGGAATGAAAAACTGTTTTTT.

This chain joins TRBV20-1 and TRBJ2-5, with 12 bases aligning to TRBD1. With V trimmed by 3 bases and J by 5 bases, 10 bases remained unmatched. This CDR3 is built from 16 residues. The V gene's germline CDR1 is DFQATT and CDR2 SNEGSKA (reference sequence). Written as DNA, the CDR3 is TGCAGTGCTAGTGATTTGGGACAGGGGGCGGTGGAGACCCAGTACTTC. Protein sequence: CSASDLGQGAVETQYF.

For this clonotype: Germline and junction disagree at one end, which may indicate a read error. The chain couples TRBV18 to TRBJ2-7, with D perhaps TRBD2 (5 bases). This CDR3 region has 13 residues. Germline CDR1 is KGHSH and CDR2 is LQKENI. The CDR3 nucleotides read TGTGGCAGCAATGACTATGAGATCTACGAGCAGTACTTC. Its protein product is CGSNDYEIYEQYF.

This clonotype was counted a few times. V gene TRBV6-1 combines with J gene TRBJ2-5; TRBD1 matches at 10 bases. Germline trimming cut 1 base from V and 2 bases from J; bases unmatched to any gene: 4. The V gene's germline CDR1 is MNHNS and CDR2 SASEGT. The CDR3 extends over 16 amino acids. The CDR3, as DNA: TGTGCCAGCAGTGAAGGGGACAGGGGTGGGCAAGAGACCCAGTACTTC. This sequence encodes CASSEGDRGGQETQYF.

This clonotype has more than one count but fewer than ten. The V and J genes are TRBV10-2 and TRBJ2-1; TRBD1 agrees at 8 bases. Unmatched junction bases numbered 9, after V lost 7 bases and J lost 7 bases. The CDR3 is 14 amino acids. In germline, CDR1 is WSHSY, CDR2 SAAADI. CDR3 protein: CASKGQGAPNEQFF. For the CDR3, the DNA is TGCGCCAGCAAGGGTCAGGGGGCTCCTAATGAGCAGTTCTTC.

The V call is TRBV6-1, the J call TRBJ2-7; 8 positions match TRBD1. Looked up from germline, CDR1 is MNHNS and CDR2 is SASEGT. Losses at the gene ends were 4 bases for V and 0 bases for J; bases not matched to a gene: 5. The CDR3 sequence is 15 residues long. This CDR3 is CASSGTGTLSYEQYF. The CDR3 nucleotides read TGTGCCAGCAGTGGGACAGGGACCCTCTCCTACGAGCAGTACTTC.